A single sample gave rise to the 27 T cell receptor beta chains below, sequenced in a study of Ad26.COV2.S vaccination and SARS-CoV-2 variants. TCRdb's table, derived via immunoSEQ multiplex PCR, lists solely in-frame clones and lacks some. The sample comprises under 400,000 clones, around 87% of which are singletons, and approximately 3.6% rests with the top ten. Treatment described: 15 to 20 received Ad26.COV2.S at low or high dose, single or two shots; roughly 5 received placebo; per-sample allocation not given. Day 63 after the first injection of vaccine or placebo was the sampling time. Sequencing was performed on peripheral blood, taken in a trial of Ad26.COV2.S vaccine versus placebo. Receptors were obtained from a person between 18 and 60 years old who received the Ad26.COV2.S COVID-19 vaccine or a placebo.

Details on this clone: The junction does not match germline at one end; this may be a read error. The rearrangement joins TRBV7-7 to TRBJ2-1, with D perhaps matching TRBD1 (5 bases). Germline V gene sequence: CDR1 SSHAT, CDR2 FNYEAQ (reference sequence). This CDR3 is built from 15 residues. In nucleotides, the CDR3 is TGTGCTAGCAGCTTAGGGGCGCATTCCTACAATGAGCAGTTCTTC. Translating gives CASSLGAHSYNEQFF. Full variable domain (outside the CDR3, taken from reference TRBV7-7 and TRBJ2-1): GAGVSQSPRYKVTKRGQDVTLRCDPISSHATLYWYQQALGQGPEFLTYFNYEAQPDKSGLPSDRFSAERPEGSISTLTIQRTEQRDSAMYRCASSLGAHSYNEQFFGPGTRLTVL.

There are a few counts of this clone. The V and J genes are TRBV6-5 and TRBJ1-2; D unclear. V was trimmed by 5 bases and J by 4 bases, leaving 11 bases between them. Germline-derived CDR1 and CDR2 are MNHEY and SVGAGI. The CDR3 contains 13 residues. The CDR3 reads CASSNRRSYGYTF. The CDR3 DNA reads TGTGCCAGCAGTAACAGACGTTCCTATGGCTACACCTTC.

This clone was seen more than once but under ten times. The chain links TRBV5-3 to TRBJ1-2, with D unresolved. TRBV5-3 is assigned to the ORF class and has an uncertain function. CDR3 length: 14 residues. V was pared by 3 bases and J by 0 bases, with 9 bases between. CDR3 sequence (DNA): TGTGCCAGAAGCTGTTGGTCATCTAACTATGGCTACACCTTC. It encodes CARSCWSSNYGYTF.

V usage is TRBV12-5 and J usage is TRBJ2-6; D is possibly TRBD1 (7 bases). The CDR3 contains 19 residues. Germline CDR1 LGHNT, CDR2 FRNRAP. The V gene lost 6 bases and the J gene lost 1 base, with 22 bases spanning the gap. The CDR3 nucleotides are TGTGCTAGTGGCCCCAATGAGGAGGGGGCTAGATCTGGGGCCAACGTCCTGACTTTC. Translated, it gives CASGPNEEGARSGANVLTF.

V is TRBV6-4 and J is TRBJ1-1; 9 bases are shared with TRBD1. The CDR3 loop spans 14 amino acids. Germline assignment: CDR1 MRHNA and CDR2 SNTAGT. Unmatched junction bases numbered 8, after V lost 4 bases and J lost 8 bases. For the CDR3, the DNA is TGTGCCAGCAGTGCCGAGACAGGGGGGACAGAAGCTTTCTTT. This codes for CASSAETGGTEAFF.

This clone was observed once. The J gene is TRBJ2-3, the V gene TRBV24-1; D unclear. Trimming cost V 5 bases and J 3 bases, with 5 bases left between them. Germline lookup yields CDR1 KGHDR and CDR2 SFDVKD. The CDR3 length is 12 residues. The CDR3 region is CATSGVTDTQYF. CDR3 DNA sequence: TGTGCCACCAGTGGGGTGACAGATACGCAGTATTTT.

In DNA, the CDR3 is TGTGCCAGTAGTATGGGGACAGGAAACCAGCCCCAGCATTTT. It encodes CASSMGTGNQPQHF. This sequence joins TRBV19 and TRBJ1-5; 8 bases are shared with TRBD1. The CDR3 contains 14 residues. CDR1 and CDR2 from the germline V gene are LNHDA and SQIVND (reference sequence). With V trimmed by 3 bases and J by 7 bases, 5 bases remained unmatched.

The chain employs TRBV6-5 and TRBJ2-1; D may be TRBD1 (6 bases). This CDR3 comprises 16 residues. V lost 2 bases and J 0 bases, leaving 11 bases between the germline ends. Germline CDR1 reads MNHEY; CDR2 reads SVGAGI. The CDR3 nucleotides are TGTGCCAGCAGTTACATCCAGGGGAGCTCCTACAATGAGCAGTTCTTC. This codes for CASSYIQGSSYNEQFF.

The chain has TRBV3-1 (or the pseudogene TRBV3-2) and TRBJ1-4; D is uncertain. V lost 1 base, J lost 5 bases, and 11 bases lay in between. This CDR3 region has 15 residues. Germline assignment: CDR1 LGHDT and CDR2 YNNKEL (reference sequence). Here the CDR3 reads CASSQGPWENEKLFF. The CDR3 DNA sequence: TGTGCCAGCAGCCAAGGGCCTTGGGAGAATGAAAAACTGTTTTTT.

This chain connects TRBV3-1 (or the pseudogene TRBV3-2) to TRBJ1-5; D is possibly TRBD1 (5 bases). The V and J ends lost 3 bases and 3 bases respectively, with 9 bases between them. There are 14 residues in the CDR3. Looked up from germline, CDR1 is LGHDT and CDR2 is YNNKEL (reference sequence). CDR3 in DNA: TGTGCCAGCAGCCATCTGGGGGTCAATCAGCCCCAGCATTTT. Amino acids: CASSHLGVNQPQHF.

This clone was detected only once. The CDR3 is CALANRLPDTQYF. The DNA of the CDR3 is TGTGCCCTGGCCAACAGGCTCCCAGATACGCAGTATTTT. This rearrangement joins TRBV30 to TRBJ2-3; D is possibly TRBD1 (5 bases). The V end was cut by 8 bases, the J end by 4 bases, with 16 bases between. The CDR3 sequence is 13 residues long. Germline loops: CDR1 GTSNPN, CDR2 SVGIG (reference sequence).

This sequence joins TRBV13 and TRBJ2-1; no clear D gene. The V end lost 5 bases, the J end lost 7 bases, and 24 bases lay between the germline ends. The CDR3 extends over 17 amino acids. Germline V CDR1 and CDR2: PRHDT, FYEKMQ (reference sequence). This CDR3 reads CASSHRINDILPNEQFF. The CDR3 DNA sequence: TGTGCCAGCAGCCATCGGATTAACGATATTTTACCTAATGAGCAGTTCTTC.

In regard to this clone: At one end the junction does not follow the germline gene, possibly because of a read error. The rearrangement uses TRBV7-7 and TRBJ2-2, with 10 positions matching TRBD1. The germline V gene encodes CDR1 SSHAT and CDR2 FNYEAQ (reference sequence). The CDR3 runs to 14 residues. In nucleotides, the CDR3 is TGTGCTAGCAGCCGGGACAGGGGCACCGGGGAGCTGTTTTTT. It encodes CASSRDRGTGELFF.

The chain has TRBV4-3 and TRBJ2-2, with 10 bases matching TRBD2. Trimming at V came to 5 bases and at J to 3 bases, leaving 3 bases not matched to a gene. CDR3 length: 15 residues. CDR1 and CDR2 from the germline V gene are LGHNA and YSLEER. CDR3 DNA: TGCGCCAGCAGCTATGGACTAGCGGACACCGGGGAGCTGTTTTTT. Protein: CASSYGLADTGELFF.

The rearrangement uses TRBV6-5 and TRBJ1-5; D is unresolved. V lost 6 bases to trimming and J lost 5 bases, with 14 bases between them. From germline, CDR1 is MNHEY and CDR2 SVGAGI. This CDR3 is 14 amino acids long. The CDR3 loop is CASSPTAADQPQHF. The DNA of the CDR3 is TGTGCCAGCAGCCCCACGGCAGCGGATCAGCCCCAGCATTTT.

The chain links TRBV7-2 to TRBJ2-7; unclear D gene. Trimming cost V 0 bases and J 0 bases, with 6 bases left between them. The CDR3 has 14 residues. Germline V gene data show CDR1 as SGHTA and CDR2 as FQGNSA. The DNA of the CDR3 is TGTGCCAGCAGCTTAGCGGGAAGCTCCTACGAGCAGTACTTC. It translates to CASSLAGSSYEQYF.

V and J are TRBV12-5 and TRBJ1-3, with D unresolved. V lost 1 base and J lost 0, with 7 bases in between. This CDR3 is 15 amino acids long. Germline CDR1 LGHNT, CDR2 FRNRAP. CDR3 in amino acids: CASGLGGGSGNTIYF. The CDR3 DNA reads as TGTGCTAGTGGTTTGGGGGGAGGCTCTGGAAACACCATATATTTT.

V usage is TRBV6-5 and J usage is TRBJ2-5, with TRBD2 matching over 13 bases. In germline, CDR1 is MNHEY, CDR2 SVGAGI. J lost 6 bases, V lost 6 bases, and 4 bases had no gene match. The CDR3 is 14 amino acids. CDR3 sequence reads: CASSLTSGGKTQYF. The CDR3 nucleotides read TGTGCCAGCAGCCTGACTAGCGGGGGGAAGACCCAGTACTTC.

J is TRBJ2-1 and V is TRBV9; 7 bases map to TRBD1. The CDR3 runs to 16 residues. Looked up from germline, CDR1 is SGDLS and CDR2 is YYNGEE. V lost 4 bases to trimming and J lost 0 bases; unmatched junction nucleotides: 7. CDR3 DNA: TGTGCCAGCAGCATAGAGACAGGGATCTCCTACAATGAGCAGTTCTTC. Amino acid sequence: CASSIETGISYNEQFF.

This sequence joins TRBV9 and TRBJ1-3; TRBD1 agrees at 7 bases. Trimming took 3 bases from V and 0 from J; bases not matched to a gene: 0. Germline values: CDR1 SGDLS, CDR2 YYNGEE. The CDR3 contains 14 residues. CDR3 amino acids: CASSGDSSGNTIYF. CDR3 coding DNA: TGTGCCAGCAGCGGGGACAGCTCTGGAAACACCATATATTTT.

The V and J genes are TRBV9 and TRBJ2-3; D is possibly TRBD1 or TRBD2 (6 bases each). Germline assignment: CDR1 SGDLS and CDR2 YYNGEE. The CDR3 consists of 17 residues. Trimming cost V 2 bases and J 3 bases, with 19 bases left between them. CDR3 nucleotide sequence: TGTGCCAGCAGCGTCACCCCGAGGAGGGGGTGGACAGATACGCAGTATTTT. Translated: CASSVTPRRGWTDTQYF.

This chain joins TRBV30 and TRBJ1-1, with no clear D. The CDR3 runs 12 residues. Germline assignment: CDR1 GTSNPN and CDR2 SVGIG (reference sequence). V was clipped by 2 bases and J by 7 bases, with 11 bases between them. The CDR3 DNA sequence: TGTGCCTGGAGTCGGGGAGTACTTGAAGCTTTCTTT. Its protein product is CAWSRGVLEAFF. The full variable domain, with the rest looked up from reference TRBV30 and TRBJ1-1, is SQTIHQWPATLVQPVGSPLSLECTVEGTSNPNLYWYRQAAGRGLQLLFYSVGIGQISSEVPQNLSASRPQDRQFILSSKKLLLSDSGFYLCAWSRGVLEAFFGQGTRLTVV.

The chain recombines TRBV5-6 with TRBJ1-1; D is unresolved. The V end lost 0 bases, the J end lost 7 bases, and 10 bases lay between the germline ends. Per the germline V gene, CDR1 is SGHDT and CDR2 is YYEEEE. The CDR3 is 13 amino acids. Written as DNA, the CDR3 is TGTGCCAGCAGCTTGGCTACCATACTTGAAGCTTTCTTT. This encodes CASSLATILEAFF. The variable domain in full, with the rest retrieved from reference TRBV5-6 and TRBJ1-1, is DAGVTQSPTHLIKTRGQQVTLRCSPKSGHDTVSWYQQALGQGPQFIFQYYEEEERQRGNFPDRFSGHQFPNYSSELNVNALLLGDSALYLCASSLATILEAFFGQGTRLTVV.

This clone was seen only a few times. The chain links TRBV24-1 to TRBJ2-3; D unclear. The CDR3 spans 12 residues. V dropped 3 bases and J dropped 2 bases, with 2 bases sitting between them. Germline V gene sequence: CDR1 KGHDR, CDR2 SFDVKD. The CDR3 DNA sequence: TGTGCCACCAGTGATGTCACAGATACGCAGTATTTT. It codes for CATSDVTDTQYF.

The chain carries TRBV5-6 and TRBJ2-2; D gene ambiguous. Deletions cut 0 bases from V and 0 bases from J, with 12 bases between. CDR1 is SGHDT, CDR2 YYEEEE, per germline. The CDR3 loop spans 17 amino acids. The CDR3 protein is CASSLGGGNPNTGELFF. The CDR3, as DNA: TGTGCCAGCAGCTTGGGAGGTGGAAACCCGAACACCGGGGAGCTGTTTTTT.

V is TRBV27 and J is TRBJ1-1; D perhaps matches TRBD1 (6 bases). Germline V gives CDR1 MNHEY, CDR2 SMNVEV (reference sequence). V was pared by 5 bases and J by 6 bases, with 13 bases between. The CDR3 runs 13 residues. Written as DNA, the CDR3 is TGTGCCAGCAGTGCAGGGGTAATCCCTGAAGCTTTCTTT. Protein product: CASSAGVIPEAFF.

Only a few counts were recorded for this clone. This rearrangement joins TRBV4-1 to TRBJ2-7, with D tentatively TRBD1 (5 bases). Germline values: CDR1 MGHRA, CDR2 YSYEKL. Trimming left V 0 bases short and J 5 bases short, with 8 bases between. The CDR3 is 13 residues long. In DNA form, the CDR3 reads TGCGCCAGCAGCCAAGAAACAGGCCACGAGCAGTACTTC. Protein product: CASSQETGHEQYF.